A single sample is the source of the 7 T cell receptor beta chains below, sequenced in a study of CD8+CD57+ T cells in acquired aplastic anemia. Profiling that covered TCR beta VDJ and CDR3 relied on genomic DNA as its template. TCRdb analysed the reads with MiXCR anew, one entry per CDR3 protein. Counted here are 160,000 or so distinct CDR3 sequences, 40% to 50% occurring once; the ten biggest clones make up 0.85% to 1.2%. Sequencing involved patients with CD8+CD57+ cell expansion previously shown by flow cytometry. The sequencing input was sorted CD4+, CD8+, or CD8+CD57+ T cells (not recorded which) from PBMCs. These receptors came from a human donor with aplastic anemia.

This clonotype was observed at least ten times. The rearrangement joins TRBV5-1 to TRBJ2-1, with 7 nucleotides matching TRBD1. The CDR3 is 13 residues long. Germline V CDR1 and CDR2: SGHRS, YFSETQ. The J segment lost 9 bases and the V segment lost 2 bases, leaving 5 bases of the junction unmatched. CDR3 loop: CASSFYRGGEQFF. The DNA for the CDR3 is TGCGCCAGCAGCTTCTACAGGGGCGGTGAGCAGTTCTTC.

CDR3 residues: CASSPGQPSGYTF. CDR3 DNA sequence: TGTGCCAGCAGCCCCGGACAGCCTTCCGGCTACACCTTC. This chain connects TRBV7-2 to TRBJ1-2, with D perhaps matching TRBD1 (6 bases). Germline lookup yields CDR1 SGHTA and CDR2 FQGNSA. This CDR3 is built from 13 residues. Trimming shortened V by 5 bases and J by 8 bases, and 15 bases separated the two germline ends.

This clonotype was recorded once. A much bigger clone sits one base away, suggesting this may be a read error. The chain couples TRBV25-1 to TRBJ1-1; perhaps TRBD1 as D (5 bases). Per germline, CDR1 MGHDK and CDR2 SYGVNS. This CDR3 contains 13 residues. Deletions cut 4 bases from V and 5 bases from J, with 11 bases between. CDR3 amino acids: CASSGYGGTEAFF. CDR3 DNA sequence: TGTGCCAGCAGTGGGTACGGGGGTACTGAAGCTTTCTTT.

This chain uses TRBV11-1 with TRBJ2-5; TRBD1 matches at 10 bases. The CDR3 spans 15 residues. Germline CDR1 and CDR2: SGHAT and FQDESV (reference sequence). Germline trimming cut 5 bases from V and 4 bases from J; bases unmatched to any gene: 7. The CDR3 nucleotides are TGTGCCAGCAGCCCGCGGGACAGGGGAGGAGAGACCCAGTACTTC. Residues: CASSPRDRGGETQYF.

This clonotype was detected a few times. A read error is possible here, since a much larger clone lies one base away. The chain has TRBV5-1 and TRBJ2-7, with D perhaps being TRBD1 or TRBD2 (5 bases each). Germline CDR1 and CDR2: SGHRS and YFSETQ. This CDR3 spans 15 amino acids. Trimming stripped 4 bases from V and 0 bases from J, with 14 bases between. The CDR3: CASSVEGTLSYEQYF. In nucleotides, the CDR3 is TGCGCCAGCAGCGTCGAAGGGACCCTCTCCTACGAGCAGTACTTC.

Remarks on this clonotype: Being one base from a much bigger clone, this may be a read error. V and J are TRBV3-1 and TRBJ2-1; no clear D. CDR1 and CDR2 from the germline V gene are LGHDT and YNNKEL (reference sequence). This CDR3 is 17 amino acids long. The DNA of the CDR3 is TGTGCCAGCAGCCAAGATCCTACGCCGAGCTCCTACAATGAGCAGCTCTTC. This translates into CASSQDPTPSSYNEQLF.

This clonotype was seen at least ten times. The DNA for the CDR3 is TGTGCCAGCAGCCAAGGGAGAGGGGACACTGAAGCTTTCTTT. It yields the protein CASSQGRGDTEAFF. The rearrangement links TRBV4-2 to TRBJ1-1; tentative D call: TRBD1 (5 bases). The CDR3 extends over 14 amino acids. V lost 1 base and J 3 bases, leaving 9 bases between the germline ends. CDR1 and CDR2 (germline): LGHNA, YNFKEQ.